The entry below describes one T cell receptor (beta chain). This clone was observed a few times. Its antigen remains undetermined. Per-nucleotide qualities are absent, and no much larger clonotype sits a single base away. TCRbeta CDR3 regions were amplified from genomic DNA by means of the immunoSEQ Assay, a bias-controlled multiplex PCR. Concerning the study's data processing: Within the assay, amplification of reference gene primers was used to estimate how many nucleated cells each sample contained. To quantify the absolute abundance of each unique TCRbeta CDR3 rearrangement, sequence reads were collapsed and filtered. For each sample, productive Simpson clonality was calculated by taking the square root of Simpson's diversity index across productive rearrangements. Entries here come from immuneACCESS through TCRdb and include only in-frame sequences with V and J called. Some clones fail to appear in such tables; in the studies checked, an unresolved V gene covers under half of the shortfall, and the cause of the remainder is unknown. That table gives V, J and clone size, and the DNA gave D and trimming. The sample table records fewer than 65,000 clones; 80% to 90% of these occur just once. The leading ten clones occupy more than 15% of the sample.

These data come from a study of blood T cell repertoires in COVID-19 (dated by TCRdb to 2020 to 2022). Turning to the overall study: Samples from collaborators originated in the United States, Italy and Spain and spanned both the acute and convalescent phases of COVID-19. The material from the prospective study consisted of cDNA or gDNA derived from T cells, B-cell-depleted T cells, or PBMCs. Subjects who had been exposed to COVID-19, were actively infected with it, or had recovered from it provided the deeply sampled blood TCRbeta repertoires that made up the dataset. A freely available public database, intended as a resource for researchers studying the immune response to SARS-CoV-2, is where the repertoires were released. The samples were drawn from the first 160 participants of the ongoing ImmuneRACE study and from some 1,300 subjects provided by 6 global collaborators. A de-identified subject ID, COVID-19 status, age in years and sex were almost always included in the sample metadata. Where available, HLA class I and class II types were taken from metadata supplied by the sample provider and were not determined by assay-based typing. What the study reported, not specific to this receptor: Clinical and demographic metadata were provided uncurated, with the amount varying by source and participant.

Sequences MRHNA (CDR1) and SNTAGT (CDR2) are obtained from the germline V gene. Inclusive of the bounding cysteine and phenylalanine, the CDR3 is 17 residues long. Left in the record is the CDR3 DNA by itself, 51 bases read in frame from the first base. The junction shows trimming of 6 bases on V and 1 base on J, plus 21 bases between the germline ends. One collaborating source in Seattle enrolled patients during active infection and followed them longitudinally through the course of disease. Each collaborating institution followed its own protocols to collect whole blood in K2EDTA tubes. For TCRbeta analysis, collaborator samples were shipped as frozen whole blood, as isolated PBMCs, or as DNA extracted from either sample type.

The V and J segments used are TRBV6-4 and TRBJ1-1; TRBD1 is a possible D gene, resting on 6 matching bases. The sequencing sample was made of peripheral blood. The sequence derives from a woman aged 55-69 years with COVID-19, enrolled during active disease. The nucleotides read TGTGCCAGCAGCCCCAGGGCAGGGGATTTTCGGAACACTGAAGCTTTCTTT. This sequence encodes CASSPRAGDFRNTEAFF.